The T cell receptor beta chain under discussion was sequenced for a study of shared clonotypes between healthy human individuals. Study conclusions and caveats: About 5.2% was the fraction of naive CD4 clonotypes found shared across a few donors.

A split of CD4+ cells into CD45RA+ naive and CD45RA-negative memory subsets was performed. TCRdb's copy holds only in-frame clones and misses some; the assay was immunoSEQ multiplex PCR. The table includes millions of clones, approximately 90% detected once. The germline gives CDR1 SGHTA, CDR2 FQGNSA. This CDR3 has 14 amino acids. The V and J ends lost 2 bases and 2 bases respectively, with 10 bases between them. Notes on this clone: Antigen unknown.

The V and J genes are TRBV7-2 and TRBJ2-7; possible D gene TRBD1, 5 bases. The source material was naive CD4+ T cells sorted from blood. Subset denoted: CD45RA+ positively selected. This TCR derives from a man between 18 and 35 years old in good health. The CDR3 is CASSLQGHPYEQYF. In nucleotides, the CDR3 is TGTGCCAGCAGCTTACAGGGTCACCCCTACGAGCAGTACTTC.